Listed below are T cell receptor beta chains from one sample, sequenced in a study of human thymus T cells. Assay used: immunoSEQ multiplex PCR; TCRdb lists only in-frame clones, some missing. The data contain 70,000 to 75,000 clones, 90% to 95% of them seen just once; the ten biggest clones take up 0.034%. The sequencing sample was made of thymus tissue. The source of these receptors is a girl under three years old with a congenital heart defect but otherwise immunologically healthy. Each CDR3 is given without its conserved first and last residue. Each record gives: V gene, J gene, CDR3 protein.

v_gene: TRBV29-1
j_gene: TRBJ2-7
CDR3aa: SVEDGTGGPNEQY

v_gene: TRBV27
j_gene: TRBJ1-5
CDR3aa: ASSAHDGISKPQH

v_gene: TRBV14
j_gene: TRBJ2-1
CDR3aa: ASSQGELAGASGRL

v_gene: TRBV6-1
j_gene: TRBJ2-3
CDR3aa: ASSGFGTRVQY

v_gene: TRBV28
j_gene: TRBJ2-3
CDR3aa: ASSLGRTTDTQY

v_gene: TRBV7-9
j_gene: TRBJ1-2
CDR3aa: ASSLGGFLFPYYGYT

v_gene: TRBV27
j_gene: TRBJ2-7
CDR3aa: ASSLQRSVAGGRGEQY

v_gene: TRBV9
j_gene: TRBJ2-1
CDR3aa: ASSARRQGVIDEQF

v_gene: TRBV7-6
j_gene: TRBJ1-1
CDR3aa: ASSLDRDSMNTEAF

v_gene: TRBV10-3
j_gene: TRBJ1-2
CDR3aa: AISDLAGGDYT

v_gene: TRBV13
j_gene: TRBJ2-2
CDR3aa: ASSLGGTPGDTGELF

v_gene: TRBV7-9
j_gene: TRBJ2-1
CDR3aa: ASSPWTFSAYNEQF

v_gene: TRBV4-1
j_gene: TRBJ1-2
CDR3aa: ASSQQGAGGYT

v_gene: TRBV19
j_gene: TRBJ2-2
CDR3aa: ASNDSDNTGELF

v_gene: TRBV13
j_gene: TRBJ1-1
CDR3aa: ASSLRMRPTHTEAF

v_gene: TRBV4-1
j_gene: TRBJ2-1
CDR3aa: ASSQERRLAGSHSDNEQF

v_gene: TRBV7-6
j_gene: TRBJ1-2
CDR3aa: ASSLTGDHGYT

v_gene: TRBV11-2
j_gene: TRBJ2-1
CDR3aa: ASSPGVARSYNEQF

v_gene: TRBV15
j_gene: TRBJ2-1
CDR3aa: ATSRDGGVYNEQF

v_gene: TRBV28
j_gene: TRBJ1-2
CDR3aa: ASNPGPPNYGYT

v_gene: TRBV11-2
j_gene: TRBJ2-1
CDR3aa: ASSCPNRGGYYNEQF

v_gene: TRBV5-8
j_gene: TRBJ2-2
CDR3aa: ASSLYPGGRNTGELF

v_gene: TRBV27
j_gene: TRBJ1-5
CDR3aa: ASSSLSNQPQH

v_gene: TRBV19
j_gene: TRBJ2-1
CDR3aa: ASSKGWASGIKGNEQF

v_gene: TRBV4-2
j_gene: TRBJ2-1
CDR3aa: ASSQERDPNNEQF